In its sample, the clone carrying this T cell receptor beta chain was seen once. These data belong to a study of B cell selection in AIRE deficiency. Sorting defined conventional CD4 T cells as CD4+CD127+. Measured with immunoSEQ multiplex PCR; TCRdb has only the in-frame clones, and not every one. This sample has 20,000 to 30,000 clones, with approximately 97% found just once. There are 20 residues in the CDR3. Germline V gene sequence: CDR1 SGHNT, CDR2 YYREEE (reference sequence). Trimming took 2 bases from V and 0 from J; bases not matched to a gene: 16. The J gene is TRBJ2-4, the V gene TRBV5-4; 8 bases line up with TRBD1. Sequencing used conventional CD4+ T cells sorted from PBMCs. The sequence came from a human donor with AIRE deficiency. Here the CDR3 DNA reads TGTGCCAGCAGCTTCTCAGGGGGCAATGGCGAGCTCTTAGCCAAAAACATTCAGTACTTC. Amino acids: CASSFSGGNGELLAKNIQYF.